These T cell receptor beta chains were read from a single sample in a study of OX40 agonist ivuxolimab in advanced cancers. The protocol was immunoSEQ multiplex PCR, while the TCRdb copy is restricted to in-frame clones and leaves out a portion. Among about 94,000 clones listed, around 87% were seen once. Sequenced material: CD4+ or CD8+ T cells sorted from blood, taken in a trial of the OX40 agonist ivuxolimab. These receptor sequences come from an adult with an advanced solid tumor such as melanoma, head and neck, liver or kidney cancer. The CDR3 runs from the conserved cysteine through the conserved F or W.

cdr3_length v_call cdr3_aa
15 TRBV5-1 CASSPVRQMNTEAFF
14 TRBV7-8 CASSLDRSGNTIYF
14 TRBV7-2 CASSLDLGLDEQFF
16 TRBV5-1 CASSGGAPTHTGELFF
15 TRBV5-4 CASSLEAGGNYGYTF
15 TRBV25-1 CASSDSGDSGNTIYF
14 TRBV11-2 CASSLTQAFYEQYF
15 TRBV18 CASSPNFRGDQPQHF
13 TRBV19 CASTYDLNYGYTF
15 TRBV2 CASSEEQGPKNIQYF
14 TRBV11-2 CASSLTAHRGSVSF
14 TRBV5-4 CASSGGQGYYGYTF
14 TRBV5-1 CASSFLTGDTEAFF